These T cell receptor beta chains were read from a single sample in a study of CD8 T cells in ankylosing spondylitis. TCRdb reanalysed the 5' RACE reads using MiXCR and keeps one entry per CDR3 protein. Of about 450,000 distinct CDR3 sequences listed, roughly 25% are singletons. Sequences were obtained from blood, either unsorted or a sorted T cell fraction (not recorded which). The receptors originated from a male donor with ankylosing spondylitis. The CDR3 runs from the conserved cysteine through the conserved F or W. A D gene is named only where the DNA matches it firmly. Size is omitted from some rows. Given values are once, few, many or a class for expanded clones.

D gene: TRBD2; V gene: TRBV20-1; clone size: few; J gene: TRBJ2-5; CDR3 DNA: TGCAGTGCTCTCCCGGGCGGGAGACAGACCCAGTACTTC; CDR3 protein: CSALPGGRQTQYF
D gene: TRBD2; V gene: TRBV12-3/TRBV12-4; clone size: few; J gene: TRBJ2-7; CDR3 DNA: TGTGCCAGCAGTTTCCGGGACTATCTTGAGCAGTACTTC; CDR3 protein: CASSFRDYLEQYF
D gene: TRBD2; V gene: TRBV5-6; clone size: NA; J gene: TRBJ2-1; CDR3 DNA: TGTGCCAGCAGCTTGAATCTAAGGGGAGGGCCCTACAATGAGCAGTTCTTC; CDR3 protein: CASSLNLRGGPYNEQFF
D gene: TRBD1; V gene: TRBV20-1; clone size: few; J gene: TRBJ1-3; CDR3 DNA: TGCAGTGCTAGAGGAGTTGGGACAGGGACTGGAAACACCATATATTTT; CDR3 protein: CSARGVGTGTGNTIYF
D gene: NA; V gene: TRBV30; clone size: NA; J gene: TRBJ1-1; CDR3 DNA: TGTGCCTGGAGGAAAGGAGGGAACACTGAAGCTTTCTTT; CDR3 protein: CAWRKGGNTEAFF
D gene: TRBD1; V gene: TRBV10-2; clone size: NA; J gene: TRBJ2-7; CDR3 DNA: TGCGCCAGCACGGGGGACAGGGGGTCCTACGAGCAGTACTTC; CDR3 protein: CASTGDRGSYEQYF
D gene: NA; V gene: TRBV7-7; clone size: once; J gene: TRBJ2-5; CDR3 DNA: TGTGCCAGCAGCTTAACCACACAGGGCCTCTACCAAGAGACCCAGTACTTC; CDR3 protein: CASSLTTQGLYQETQYF
D gene: TRBD1; V gene: TRBV29-1; clone size: few; J gene: TRBJ1-4; CDR3 DNA: TGCAGCGTAAGACAGGGCAAAAATGAAAAACTGTTTTTT; CDR3 protein: CSVRQGKNEKLFF
D gene: NA; V gene: TRBV7-2; clone size: NA; J gene: TRBJ1-5; CDR3 DNA: TGTGCCAGCAGCTTAGAGGGTTCGGGATGGCAGCCCCAGCATTTT; CDR3 protein: CASSLEGSGWQPQHF
D gene: NA; V gene: TRBV5-5; clone size: NA; J gene: TRBJ1-5; CDR3 DNA: TGTGCCAGCAGCCCAGTTATTGATAGCGGCCAGCCCCAGCATTTT; CDR3 protein: CASSPVIDSGQPQHF
D gene: NA; V gene: TRBV2; clone size: few; J gene: TRBJ2-1; CDR3 DNA: TGTGCCAGCAGTGAAGCTTGGAACAATGAGCAGTTCTTC; CDR3 protein: CASSEAWNNEQFF
D gene: NA; V gene: TRBV3-1; clone size: many; J gene: TRBJ2-7; CDR3 DNA: TGTGCCAGCAGCCCAAACCTGGGGGGGGGCTTCTCCTACGAGCAGTACTTC; CDR3 protein: CASSPNLGGGFSYEQYF
D gene: NA; V gene: TRBV7-8; clone size: NA; J gene: TRBJ2-1; CDR3 DNA: TGTGCCAGCAGACATTTACAGAACTCCTACAATGAGCAGTTCTTC; CDR3 protein: CASRHLQNSYNEQFF
D gene: TRBD2; V gene: TRBV29-1; clone size: NA; J gene: TRBJ2-5; CDR3 DNA: TGCAGCGTTGAAGGGGGCGGGGGCCAAGAGACCCAGTACTTC; CDR3 protein: CSVEGGGGQETQYF
D gene: NA; V gene: TRBV3-1; clone size: few; J gene: TRBJ1-1; CDR3 DNA: TGTGCCAGCAGCCCGCCCGATTTGAACACTGAAGCTTTCTTT; CDR3 protein: CASSPPDLNTEAFF
D gene: TRBD2; V gene: TRBV5-1; clone size: NA; J gene: TRBJ2-3; CDR3 DNA: TGCGCCAGCAGCTGGGCTGGGAGCGGGAGAGGTCCAGATACGCAGTATTTT; CDR3 protein: CASSWAGSGRGPDTQYF
D gene: NA; V gene: TRBV18; clone size: NA; J gene: TRBJ2-7; CDR3 DNA: TGTGCCAGCTCCATAGGTGGCAGATGGGAGCAGTACTTC; CDR3 protein: CASSIGGRWEQYF
D gene: NA; V gene: TRBV27; clone size: many; J gene: TRBJ1-1; CDR3 DNA: TGTGCCAGCAGCGAAAAGGACTGGGCTGAAGCTTTCTTT; CDR3 protein: CASSEKDWAEAFF
D gene: TRBD1; V gene: TRBV20-1; clone size: NA; J gene: TRBJ1-2; CDR3 DNA: TGCAGTCTTCGGGACAGGGGGAACTATGGCTACACCTTC; CDR3 protein: CSLRDRGNYGYTF
D gene: NA; V gene: TRBV4-2; clone size: NA; J gene: TRBJ2-4; CDR3 DNA: TGTGCCAGCAGCCAGGCGAACAGGGGGGGGAGAGTTCAGTACTTC; CDR3 protein: CASSQANRGGRVQYF
D gene: TRBD2; V gene: TRBV4-2; clone size: NA; J gene: TRBJ2-7; CDR3 DNA: TGTGCCAGCAGCCAAGCCGGGACTAGCGGGAGGGTAGCCCACGAGCAGTACTTC; CDR3 protein: CASSQAGTSGRVAHEQYF
D gene: TRBD2; V gene: TRBV20-1; clone size: few; J gene: TRBJ2-1; CDR3 DNA: TGCAGTGCTGCCAGCGGGAGAGGAAATGAGCAGTTCTTC; CDR3 protein: CSAASGRGNEQFF
D gene: TRBD1; V gene: TRBV20-1; clone size: NA; J gene: TRBJ2-7; CDR3 DNA: TGCAGTGCTTCCCCCGGGACAGGGGGATGGAACGAGCAGTACTTC; CDR3 protein: CSASPGTGGWNEQYF
D gene: NA; V gene: TRBV5-1; clone size: NA; J gene: TRBJ1-2; CDR3 DNA: TGCGCCAGCAGCCAGATAATCAGGGGCGACTATGGCTACACCTTC; CDR3 protein: CASSQIIRGDYGYTF
D gene: TRBD1; V gene: TRBV7-2; clone size: NA; J gene: TRBJ2-5; CDR3 DNA: TGTGCCAGCAGCCTTAGGAGGACAGGGGGCGGAGGGGAGACCCAGTACTTC; CDR3 protein: CASSLRRTGGGGETQYF
D gene: TRBD1; V gene: TRBV12-3/TRBV12-4; clone size: few; J gene: TRBJ2-1; CDR3 DNA: TGTGCCAGCAGTTCCCCGGACAGGAGGAATGAGCAGTTCTTC; CDR3 protein: CASSSPDRRNEQFF